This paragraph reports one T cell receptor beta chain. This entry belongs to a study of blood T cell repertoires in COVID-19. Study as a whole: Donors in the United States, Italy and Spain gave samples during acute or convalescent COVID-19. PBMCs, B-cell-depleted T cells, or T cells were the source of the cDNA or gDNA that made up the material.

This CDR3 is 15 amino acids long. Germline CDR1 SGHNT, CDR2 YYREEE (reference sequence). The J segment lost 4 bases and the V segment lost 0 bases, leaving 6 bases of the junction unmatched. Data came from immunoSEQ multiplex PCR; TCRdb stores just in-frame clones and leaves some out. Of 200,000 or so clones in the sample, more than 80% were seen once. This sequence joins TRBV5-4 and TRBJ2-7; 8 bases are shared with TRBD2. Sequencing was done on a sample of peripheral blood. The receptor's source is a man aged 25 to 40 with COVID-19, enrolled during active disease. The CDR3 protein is CASSLAAGGLYEQYF. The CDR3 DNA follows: TGTGCCAGCAGCTTGGCGGCGGGGGGTCTATACGAGCAGTACTTC.